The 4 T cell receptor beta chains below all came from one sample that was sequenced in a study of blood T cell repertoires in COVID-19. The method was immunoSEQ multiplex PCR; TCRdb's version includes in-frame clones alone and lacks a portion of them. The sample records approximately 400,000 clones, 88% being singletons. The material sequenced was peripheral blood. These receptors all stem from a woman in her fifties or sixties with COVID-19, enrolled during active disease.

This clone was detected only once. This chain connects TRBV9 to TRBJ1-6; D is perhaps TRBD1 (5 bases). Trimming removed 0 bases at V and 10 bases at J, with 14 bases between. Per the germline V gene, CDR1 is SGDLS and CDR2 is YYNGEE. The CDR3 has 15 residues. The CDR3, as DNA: TGTGCCAGCAGCGTAGGAGTAGGAACAGGATCACCCCTCCACTTT. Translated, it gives CASSVGVGTGSPLHF.

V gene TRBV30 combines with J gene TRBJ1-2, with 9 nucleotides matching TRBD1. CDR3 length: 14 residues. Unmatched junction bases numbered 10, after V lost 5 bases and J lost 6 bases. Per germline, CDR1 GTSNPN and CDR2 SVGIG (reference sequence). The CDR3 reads CAWVTGGGWHGYTF. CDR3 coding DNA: TGTGCCTGGGTCACAGGGGGCGGGTGGCATGGCTACACCTTC.

CDR3 in amino acids: CASSQYIPDRPEAFF. CDR3 DNA: TGTGCCAGCAGCCAATATATTCCAGACAGGCCTGAAGCTTTCTTT. The chain employs TRBV4-2 and TRBJ1-1, with D tentatively TRBD1 (6 bases). Germline CDR1 is LGHNA and CDR2 is YNFKEQ. Trimming shortened V by 2 bases and J by 6 bases, and 16 bases separated the two germline ends. The CDR3 loop spans 15 amino acids.

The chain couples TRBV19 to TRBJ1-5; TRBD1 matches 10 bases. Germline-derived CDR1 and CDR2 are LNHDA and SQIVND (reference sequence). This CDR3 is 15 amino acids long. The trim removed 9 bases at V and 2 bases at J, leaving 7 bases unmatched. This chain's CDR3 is CASSAGTGGNQPQHF. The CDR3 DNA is TGTGCCAGCTCCGCCGGGACAGGGGGCAATCAGCCCCAGCATTTT.